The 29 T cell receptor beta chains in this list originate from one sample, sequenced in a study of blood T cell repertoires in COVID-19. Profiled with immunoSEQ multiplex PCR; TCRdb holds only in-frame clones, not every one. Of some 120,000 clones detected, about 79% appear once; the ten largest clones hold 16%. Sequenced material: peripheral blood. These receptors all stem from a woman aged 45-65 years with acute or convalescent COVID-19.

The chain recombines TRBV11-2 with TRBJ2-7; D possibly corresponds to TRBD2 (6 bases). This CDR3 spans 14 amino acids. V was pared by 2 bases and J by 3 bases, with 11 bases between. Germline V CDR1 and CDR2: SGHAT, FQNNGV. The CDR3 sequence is CASSLILADYEQYF. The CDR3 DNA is TGTGCCAGCAGCTTAATCTTAGCGGACTACGAGCAGTACTTC.

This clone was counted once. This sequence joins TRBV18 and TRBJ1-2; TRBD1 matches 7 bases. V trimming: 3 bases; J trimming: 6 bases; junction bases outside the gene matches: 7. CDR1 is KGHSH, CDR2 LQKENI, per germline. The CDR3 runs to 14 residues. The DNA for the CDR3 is TGTGCCAGCTCACCCCAGGGGGTAGCAGATGGCTACACCTTC. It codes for CASSPQGVADGYTF.

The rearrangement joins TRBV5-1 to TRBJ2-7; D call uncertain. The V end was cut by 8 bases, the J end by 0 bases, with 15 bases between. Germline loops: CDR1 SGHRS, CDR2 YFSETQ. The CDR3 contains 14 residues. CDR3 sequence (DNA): TGCGCCAGTAGCCGAGAGGAAATCTCCTACGAGCAGTACTTC. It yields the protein CASSREEISYEQYF.

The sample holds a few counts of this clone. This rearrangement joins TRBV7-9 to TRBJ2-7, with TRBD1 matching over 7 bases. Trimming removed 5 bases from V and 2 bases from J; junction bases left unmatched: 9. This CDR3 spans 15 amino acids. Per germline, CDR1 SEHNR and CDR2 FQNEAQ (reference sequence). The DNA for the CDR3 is TGTGCCAGCAGCAGGGACAGTAGTGGCACCTACGAGCAGTACTTC. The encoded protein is CASSRDSSGTYEQYF.

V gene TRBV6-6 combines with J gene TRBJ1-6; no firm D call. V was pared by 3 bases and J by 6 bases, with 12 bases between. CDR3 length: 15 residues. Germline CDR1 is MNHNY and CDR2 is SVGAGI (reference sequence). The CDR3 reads CASSYGAGSNSPLHF. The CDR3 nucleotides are TGTGCCAGCAGTTATGGAGCGGGTAGTAATTCACCCCTCCACTTT.

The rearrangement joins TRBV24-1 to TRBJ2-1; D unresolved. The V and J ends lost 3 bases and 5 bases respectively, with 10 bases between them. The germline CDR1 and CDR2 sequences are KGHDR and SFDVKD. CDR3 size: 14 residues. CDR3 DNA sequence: TGTGCCACCAGTGATGGCAGTTTTAACAATGAGCAGTTCTTC. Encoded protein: CATSDGSFNNEQFF.

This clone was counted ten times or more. The CDR3, as DNA: TGTGCTAGTGGTTCGGGTACTGAAGCTTTCTTT. Encoded protein: CASGSGTEAFF. The rearrangement uses TRBV12-5 and TRBJ1-1; D uncertain. Germline assignment: CDR1 LGHNT and CDR2 FRNRAP. The CDR3 is 11 amino acids. Trimming shortened V by 4 bases and J by 5 bases, and 5 bases separated the two germline ends.

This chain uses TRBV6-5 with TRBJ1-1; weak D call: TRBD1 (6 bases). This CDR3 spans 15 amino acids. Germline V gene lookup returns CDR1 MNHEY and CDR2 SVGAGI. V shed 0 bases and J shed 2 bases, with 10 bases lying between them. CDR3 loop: CASSYSGGPNTEAFF. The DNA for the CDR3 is TGTGCCAGCAGTTACTCGGGGGGGCCTAACACTGAAGCTTTCTTT.

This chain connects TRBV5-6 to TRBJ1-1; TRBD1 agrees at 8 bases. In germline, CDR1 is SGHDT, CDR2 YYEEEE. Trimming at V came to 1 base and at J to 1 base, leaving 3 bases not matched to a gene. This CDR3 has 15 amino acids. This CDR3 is CASSLLDRENTEAFF. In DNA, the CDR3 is TGTGCCAGCAGCTTGCTGGACAGGGAGAACACTGAAGCTTTCTTT.

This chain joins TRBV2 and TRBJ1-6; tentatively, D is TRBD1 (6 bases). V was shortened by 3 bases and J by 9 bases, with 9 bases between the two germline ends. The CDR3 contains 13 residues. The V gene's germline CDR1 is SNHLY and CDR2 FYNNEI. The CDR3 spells CASSDRGGSPLHF. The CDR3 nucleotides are TGTGCCAGCAGTGACAGGGGCGGTTCACCCCTCCACTTT.

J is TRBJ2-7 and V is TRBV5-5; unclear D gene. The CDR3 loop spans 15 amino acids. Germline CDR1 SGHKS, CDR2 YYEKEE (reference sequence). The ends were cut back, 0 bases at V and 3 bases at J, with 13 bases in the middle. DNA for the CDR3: TGTGCCAGCAGCTTGGCATCAGGCGCAGGCTACGAGCAGTACTTC. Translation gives CASSLASGAGYEQYF. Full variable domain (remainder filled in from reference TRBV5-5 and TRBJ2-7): DAGVTQSPTHLIKTRGQQVTLRCSPISGHKSVSWYQQVLGQGPQFIFQYYEKEERGRGNFPDRFSARQFPNYSSELNVNALLLGDSALYLCASSLASGAGYEQYFGPGTRLTVT.

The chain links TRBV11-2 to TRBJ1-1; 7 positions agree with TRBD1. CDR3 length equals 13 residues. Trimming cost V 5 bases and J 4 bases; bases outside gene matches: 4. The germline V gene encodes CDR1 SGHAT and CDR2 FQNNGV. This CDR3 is CASSPTGITEAFF. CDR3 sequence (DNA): TGTGCCAGCAGCCCGACAGGGATCACTGAAGCTTTCTTT.

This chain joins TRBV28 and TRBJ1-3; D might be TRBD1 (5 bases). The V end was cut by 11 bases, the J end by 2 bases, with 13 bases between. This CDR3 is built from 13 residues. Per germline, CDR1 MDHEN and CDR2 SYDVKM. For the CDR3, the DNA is TGTGCCGGTACGGGGGGACCTGGAAACACCATATATTTT. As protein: CAGTGGPGNTIYF.

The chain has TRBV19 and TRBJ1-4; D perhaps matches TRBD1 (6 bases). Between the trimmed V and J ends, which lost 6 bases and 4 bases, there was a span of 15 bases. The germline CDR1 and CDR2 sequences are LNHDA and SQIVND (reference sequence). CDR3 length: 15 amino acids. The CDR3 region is CASRYRDTNNEKLFF. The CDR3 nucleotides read TGTGCCAGTAGATACCGGGACACCAATAATGAAAAACTGTTTTTT. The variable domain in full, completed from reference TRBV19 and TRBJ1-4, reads DGGITQSPKYLFRKEGQNVTLSCEQNLNHDAMYWYRQDPGQGLRLIYYSQIVNDFQKGDIAEGYSVSREKKESFPLTVTSAQKNPTAFYLCASRYRDTNNEKLFFGSGTQLSVL.

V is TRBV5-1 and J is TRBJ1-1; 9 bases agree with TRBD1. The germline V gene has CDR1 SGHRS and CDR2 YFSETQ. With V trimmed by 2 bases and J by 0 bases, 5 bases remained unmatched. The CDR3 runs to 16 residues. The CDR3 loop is CASSLTGTGMNTEAFF. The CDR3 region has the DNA TGCGCCAGCAGCTTAACCGGGACAGGGATGAACACTGAAGCTTTCTTT. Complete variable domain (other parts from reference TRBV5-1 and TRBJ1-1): KAGVTQTPRYLIKTRGQQVTLSCSPISGHRSVSWYQQTPGQGLQFLFEYFSETQRNKGNFPGRFSGRQFSNSRSEMNVSTLELGDSALYLCASSLTGTGMNTEAFFGQGTRLTVV.

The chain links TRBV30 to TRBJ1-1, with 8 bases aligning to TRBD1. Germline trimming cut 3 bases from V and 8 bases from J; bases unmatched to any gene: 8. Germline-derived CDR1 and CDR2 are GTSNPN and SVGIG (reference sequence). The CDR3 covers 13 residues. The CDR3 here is CAWRTGVGLEAFF. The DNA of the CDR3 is TGTGCCTGGAGGACAGGGGTCGGGCTCGAAGCTTTCTTT. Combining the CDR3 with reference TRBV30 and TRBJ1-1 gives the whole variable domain SQTIHQWPATLVQPVGSPLSLECTVEGTSNPNLYWYRQAAGRGLQLLFYSVGIGQISSEVPQNLSASRPQDRQFILSSKKLLLSDSGFYLCAWRTGVGLEAFFGQGTRLTVV.

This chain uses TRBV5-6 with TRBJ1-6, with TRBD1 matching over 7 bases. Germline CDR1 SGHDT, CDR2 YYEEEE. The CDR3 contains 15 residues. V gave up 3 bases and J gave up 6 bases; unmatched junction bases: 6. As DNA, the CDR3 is TGTGCCAGCAGCTGGGCCGGGACAGTTAATTCACCCCTCCACTTT. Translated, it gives CASSWAGTVNSPLHF.

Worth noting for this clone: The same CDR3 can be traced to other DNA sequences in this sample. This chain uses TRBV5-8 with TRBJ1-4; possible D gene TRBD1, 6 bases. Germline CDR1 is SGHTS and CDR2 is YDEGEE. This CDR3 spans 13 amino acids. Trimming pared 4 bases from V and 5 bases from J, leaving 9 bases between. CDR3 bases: TGTGCCAGCAGCCTCGACAGGAATGAAAAACTGTTTTTT. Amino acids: CASSLDRNEKLFF.

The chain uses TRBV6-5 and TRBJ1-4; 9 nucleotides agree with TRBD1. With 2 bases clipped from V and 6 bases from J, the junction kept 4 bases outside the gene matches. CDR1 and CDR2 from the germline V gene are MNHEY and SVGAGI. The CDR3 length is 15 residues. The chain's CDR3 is CASSYGDRVDEKLFF. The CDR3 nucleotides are TGTGCCAGCAGTTACGGGGACAGGGTGGATGAAAAACTGTTTTTT.

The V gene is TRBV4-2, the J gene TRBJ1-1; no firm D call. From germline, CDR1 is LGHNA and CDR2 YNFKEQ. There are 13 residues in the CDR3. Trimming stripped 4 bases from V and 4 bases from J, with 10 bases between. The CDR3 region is CASSRYGGTEAFF. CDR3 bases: TGTGCCAGCAGCCGCTATGGTGGCACTGAAGCTTTCTTT.

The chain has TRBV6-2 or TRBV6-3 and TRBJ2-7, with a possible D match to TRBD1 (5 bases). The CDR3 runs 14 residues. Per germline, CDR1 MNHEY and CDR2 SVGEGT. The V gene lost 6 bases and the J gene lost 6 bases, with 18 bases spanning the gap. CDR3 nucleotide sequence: TGTGCCAGCAGCCAGATAGGGGTAGTGGGCGAGCAGTACTTC. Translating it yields CASSQIGVVGEQYF.

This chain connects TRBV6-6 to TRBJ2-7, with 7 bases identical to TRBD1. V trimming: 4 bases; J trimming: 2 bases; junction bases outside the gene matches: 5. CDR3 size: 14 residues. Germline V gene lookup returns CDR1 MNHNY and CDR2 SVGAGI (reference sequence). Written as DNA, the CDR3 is TGTGCCAGCAGTTTATGGCAGGGGGCCTACGAGCAGTACTTC. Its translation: CASSLWQGAYEQYF.

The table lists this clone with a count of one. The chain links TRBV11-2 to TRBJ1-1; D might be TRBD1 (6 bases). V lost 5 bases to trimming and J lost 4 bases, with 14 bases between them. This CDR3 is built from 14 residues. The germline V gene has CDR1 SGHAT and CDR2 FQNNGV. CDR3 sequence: CASSRLGGATEAFF. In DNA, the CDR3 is TGTGCCAGCAGCCGATTAGGGGGGGCCACTGAAGCTTTCTTT.

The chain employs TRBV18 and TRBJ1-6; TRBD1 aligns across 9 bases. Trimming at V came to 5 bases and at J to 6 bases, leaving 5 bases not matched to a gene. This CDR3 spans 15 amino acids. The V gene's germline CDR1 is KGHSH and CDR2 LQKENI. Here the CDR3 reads CASSVRDRANSPLHF. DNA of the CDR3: TGTGCCAGCTCAGTCCGGGACAGGGCTAATTCACCCCTCCACTTT.

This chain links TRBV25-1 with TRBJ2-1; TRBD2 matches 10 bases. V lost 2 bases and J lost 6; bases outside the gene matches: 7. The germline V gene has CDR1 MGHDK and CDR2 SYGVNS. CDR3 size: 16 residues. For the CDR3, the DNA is TGTGCCAGCAGTGAACCTAGGGGACTAGCGTCCAATGAGCAGTTCTTC. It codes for CASSEPRGLASNEQFF.

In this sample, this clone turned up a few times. For the CDR3, the DNA is TGTGCCACCAGCAGAGATCGCCGGGGGGTCGGTGAAAAACTGTTTTTT. The encoded protein is CATSRDRRGVGEKLFF. The chain has TRBV15 and TRBJ1-4; D possibly corresponds to TRBD1 (5 bases). The CDR3 is 16 residues long. Germline-derived CDR1 and CDR2 are LNHNV and YYDKDF (reference sequence). Deletions cut 0 bases from V and 7 bases from J, with 15 bases between.

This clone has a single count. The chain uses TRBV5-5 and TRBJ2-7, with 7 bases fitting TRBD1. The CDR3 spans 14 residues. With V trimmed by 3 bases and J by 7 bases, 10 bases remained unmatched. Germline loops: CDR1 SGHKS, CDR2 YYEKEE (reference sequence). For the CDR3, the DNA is TGTGCCAGCAGCTATTTACAGGGGCCTCGGGAGCAGTACTTC. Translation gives CASSYLQGPREQYF. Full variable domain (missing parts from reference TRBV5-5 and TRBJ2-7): DAGVTQSPTHLIKTRGQQVTLRCSPISGHKSVSWYQQVLGQGPQFIFQYYEKEERGRGNFPDRFSARQFPNYSSELNVNALLLGDSALYLCASSYLQGPREQYFGPGTRLTVT.

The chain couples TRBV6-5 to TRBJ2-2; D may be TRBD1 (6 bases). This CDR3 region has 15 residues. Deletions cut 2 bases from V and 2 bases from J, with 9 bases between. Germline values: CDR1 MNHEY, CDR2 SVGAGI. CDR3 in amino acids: CASSYGTLNTGELFF. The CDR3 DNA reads TGTGCCAGCAGTTACGGGACACTCAACACCGGGGAGCTGTTTTTT.

CDR3 residues: CASRTDGQAPNEKLFF. The DNA of the CDR3 is TGCGCCAGCAGGACCGATGGACAGGCGCCTAATGAAAAACTGTTTTTT. The chain carries TRBV5-1 and TRBJ1-4, with 7 bases aligning to TRBD1. This CDR3 spans 16 amino acids. The junction had 10 bases not matched to a gene; V was cut back by 5 bases and J by 3 bases. Germline CDR1 reads SGHRS; CDR2 reads YFSETQ.